This T cell receptor beta chain was sequenced during a study of blood T cells in healthy people across ages. The study, taken as a whole, reports: The study regarded diversity estimates from one million T cells as underestimates.

Worth noting for this clonotype: Its antigen remains unknown.

Alongside a J-beta primer mix, a sample-barcoded 5' primer served in a second PCR lasting about 7 to 12 cycles. MiXCR, run by TCRdb on the 5' RACE reads, gives a single entry per CDR3 protein. Of about 640,000 distinct CDR3 sequences in the sample, roughly 58% were seen once. Researchers collected about 9.7 milliliters of peripheral blood from every single donor. Whenever a sample was processed, at least 6 million PBMCs were isolated. This CDR3 comprises 16 residues. Germline loops: CDR1 MDHEN, CDR2 SYDVKM. The V and J ends lost 3 bases and 5 bases respectively, with 19 bases between them. The chain joins TRBV28 to TRBJ2-5; D could derive from TRBD1 or TRBD2 (5 bases each). This sequence was found in a man in his sixties in good health. The specimen was blood. CDR3: CASSFDRAPWGETQYF. The CDR3 DNA is TGTGCCAGCAGTTTCGACCGGGCCCCGTGGGGGGAGACCCAGTACTTC.